The present entry profiles one T cell receptor (beta chain) with its context. As for treatment: preoperative locoregional IRX-2 cytokine immunotherapy. Samples came from a phase Ib trial of preoperative locoregional IRX-2 cytokine immunotherapy. The sample belongs to a study of preoperative IRX-2 immunotherapy in early breast cancer. Sequenced by immunoSEQ multiplex PCR; TCRdb stores in-frame clones only, minus some. Of fewer than 70,000 clones in the sample, around 94% were seen once. Trimming pared 4 bases from V and 6 bases from J, leaving 13 bases between. The CDR3 has 13 amino acids. The V gene's germline CDR1 is SGHNT and CDR2 YYREEE (reference sequence).

Sampling was done from a patient treated with IRX-2 immunotherapy. The V call is TRBV5-4, the J call TRBJ1-2; D remains ambiguous. The source is a human donor with breast cancer. The CDR3 nucleotides are TGTGCCAGCAGCCTGACCCGAAGGGATGGCTACACCTTC. This codes for CASSLTRRDGYTF.